These T cell receptor beta chains were read from a single sample in a study of T-cell memory formation after mild COVID-19. Using its own MiXCR run on the 5' RACE reads, TCRdb lists one record per CDR3 protein. The table lists hundreds of thousands of distinct CDR3 sequences, around 27% of them singletons. Sequencing was performed on PBMCs or a T cell subset sorted from them (not recorded which). These receptors all come from an adult woman who had mild COVID-19 (a few samples of this study predate the infection). Cell type and time point are not known. The CDR3 runs from the conserved cysteine through the conserved F or W. A D gene is named only where the DNA matches it firmly. Rows give clone size only sometimes, using once, few, many, or a class for an expanded clone.

V	J	D	size	DNA	CDR3
TRBV3-1	TRBJ2-7	.	.	TGTGCCAGCAGCCAGGTGCTCTACGAGCAGTACTTC	CASSQVLYEQYF
TRBV18	TRBJ2-7	.	few	TGTGCCAGCTCACCCAACTCGAGATCCTACGAGCAGTACTTC	CASSPNSRSYEQYF
TRBV12-3/TRBV12-4	TRBJ2-2	TRBD2	.	TGTGCCAGCATTACTAGCGGGACGAACACCGGGGAGCTGTTTTTT	CASITSGTNTGELFF
TRBV6-1	TRBJ2-1	TRBD1	.	TGTGCCAGCAGTGAACATTGGGACAGTTCCTACAATGAGCAGTTCTTC	CASSEHWDSSYNEQFF
TRBV3-1	TRBJ2-7	TRBD2	.	TGTGCCAGCAGCCTTACTAGCGGGGGTATCTACGAGCAGTACTTC	CASSLTSGGIYEQYF
TRBV20-1	TRBJ2-3	TRBD2	.	TGCAGTGCTAGGACTAGCGGAAATACGCAGTATTTT	CSARTSGNTQYF
TRBV7-9	TRBJ2-1	TRBD2	.	TGTGCCAGCAGCTTAGCAGCGGGACTAGCCCATTACAATGAGCAGTTCTTC	CASSLAAGLAHYNEQFF
TRBV7-9	TRBJ2-3	.	few	TGTGCCAGCAGCTGGGGCACAGATACGCAGTATTTT	CASSWGTDTQYF
TRBV2	TRBJ2-4	TRBD2	.	TGTGCCAGCAGTGAATTAGCGGGAGACGGAAACATTCAGTACTTC	CASSELAGDGNIQYF
TRBV24-1	TRBJ2-3	.	few	TGTGCCACCAGTGATTACTCGCAAAGCACAGATACGCAGTATTTT	CATSDYSQSTDTQYF
TRBV7-2	TRBJ1-5	.	few	TGTGCCAGCAGCTCCGACATATATCAGCCCCAGCATTTT	CASSSDIYQPQHF
TRBV4-2	TRBJ2-7	.	few	TGTGCCAGCAGCCAAGATATGATGGCCTACGAGCAGTACTTC	CASSQDMMAYEQYF
TRBV5-1	TRBJ2-7	.	few	TGCGCCAGCAGCCCCGGGGAAGGGGTAATCTACGAGCAGTACTTC	CASSPGEGVIYEQYF
TRBV20-1	TRBJ1-2	.	few	TGCAGTGCTAGGCCCAGGCATAGAATCGGGTGGGATTATGGCTACACCTTC	CSARPRHRIGWDYGYTF
TRBV29-1	TRBJ2-7	TRBD2	.	TGCAGCGTGATGACTAGCGTCTACGAGCAGTACTTC	CSVMTSVYEQYF
TRBV7-3	TRBJ1-2	.	.	TGTGCCAGCAGCTTATTCCAAAATTTCCAGACGACGGAAACCAAGAATATGAACTATGGCTACACCTTC	CASSLFQNFQTTETKNMNYGYTF
TRBV4-2	TRBJ2-2	.	.	TGTGCCAGCAGACAAGATAAGTCCGGCACCGGGGAGCTGTTTTTT	CASRQDKSGTGELFF
TRBV3-1	TRBJ1-1	.	.	TGTGCCAGCCGCCCGACAGAAATGAACACTGAAGCTTTCTTT	CASRPTEMNTEAFF
TRBV7-9	TRBJ1-2	.	.	TGTGCCAGCAGCTCGGAAGATGATGGCTACACCTTC	CASSSEDDGYTF
TRBV7-9	TRBJ2-7	.	.	TGTGCCAGCAGCTTAGGTTTAGGGCTTCTATACGAGCAGTACTTC	CASSLGLGLLYEQYF
TRBV5-5	TRBJ1-2	.	.	TGTGCCAGCAGCCCCCTCCTTTGGGGTGAGGGTGGCTACACCTTC	CASSPLLWGEGGYTF
TRBV7-9	TRBJ2-2	TRBD2	few	TGTGCCAGCAGCCCCGGGACTAGCGGGGGACCAGGCACCGGGGAGCTGTTTTTT	CASSPGTSGGPGTGELFF
TRBV6-5	TRBJ1-2	TRBD1	few	TGTGCCAGCAGTTCCCCGGGACAGGCAAACTATGGCTACACCTTC	CASSSPGQANYGYTF
TRBV13	TRBJ1-2	.	.	TGTGCCAGCAGCGAACAGGAGAACTATGGCTACACCTTC	CASSEQENYGYTF
TRBV6-5	TRBJ2-7	TRBD2	few	TGTGCCAGCAGTTCCCGGGAGGGCCGCTCCTACGAGCAGTACTTC	CASSSREGRSYEQYF
TRBV13	TRBJ2-7	.	few	TGTGCCAGCAGCCTCCGGGGACACCCCGACCCCTACGAGCAGTACTTC	CASSLRGHPDPYEQYF